This is a list of T cell receptor beta chains from one sample in a study of T-cell reconstitution after alpha-beta-depleted transplantation in children. TCRdb processed the PCR reads anew with MiXCR; each CDR3 protein has one entry. The data show 200,000 to 250,000 distinct CDR3 sequences, more than 10% seen once. This specimen consisted of PBMCs from the stem cell graft donor, obtained from the stem cell graft. The receptor source for this set is a human donor who donated a stem cell graft to a child with acute lymphoblastic leukemia. Each CDR3 is given with its conserved first and last residue. The order of the fields is V gene, clone size, D gene, J gene, CDR3 protein, CDR3 DNA. The D gene is left open where the match is weak. Not all rows give a size; the values are once, few, many and, for expanded clones, a class.

V: TRBV4-3; size: -; D: -; J: TRBJ1-2; CDR3: CASSPSAGDYGYTF; DNA: TGCGCCAGCAGCCCCTCGGCGGGGGACTATGGCTACACCTTC
V: TRBV20-1; size: many; D: TRBD2; J: TRBJ2-5; CDR3: CSAREDGAGVVTQYF; DNA: TGCAGTGCTAGAGAGGATGGAGCGGGGGTTGTGACCCAGTACTTC
V: TRBV9; size: many; D: -; J: TRBJ2-5; CDR3: CASSVAVRAETQYF; DNA: TGTGCCAGCAGCGTAGCCGTGAGGGCGGAGACCCAGTACTTC
V: TRBV9; size: few; D: -; J: TRBJ1-1; CDR3: CASSAGTPYEAFF; DNA: TGTGCCAGCAGCGCCGGGACACCCTATGAAGCTTTCTTT
V: TRBV11-2; size: many; D: TRBD2; J: TRBJ2-2; CDR3: CASSPLSSGVVRAGELFF; DNA: TGTGCCAGCAGCCCCTTGTCAAGCGGGGTAGTTAGAGCCGGGGAGCTGTTTTTT
V: TRBV20-1; size: many; D: TRBD2; J: TRBJ2-1; CDR3: CSARELAQYNEQFF; DNA: TGCAGTGCTAGGGAACTAGCGCAGTACAATGAGCAGTTCTTC
V: TRBV6-1; size: many; D: TRBD2; J: TRBJ2-1; CDR3: CASRPYGLAGQDNEQFF; DNA: TGTGCCAGCAGGCCTTACGGACTAGCGGGCCAAGACAATGAGCAGTTCTTC
V: TRBV28; size: few; D: TRBD1; J: TRBJ1-5; CDR3: CASSRPGQGTAVGNQPQHF; DNA: TGTGCCAGCAGCCGCCCGGGACAGGGGACGGCCGTGGGAAATCAGCCCCAGCATTTT
V: TRBV7-2; size: many; D: TRBD1; J: TRBJ2-1; CDR3: CASSLTGYVNNEQFF; DNA: TGTGCCAGCAGCTTGACAGGGTACGTCAACAATGAGCAGTTCTTC
V: TRBV5-4; size: -; D: -; J: TRBJ1-2; CDR3: CASSSGTPFYGYTF; DNA: TGTGCCAGCAGCTCTGGGACACCCTTCTATGGCTACACCTTC
V: TRBV6-5; size: many; D: TRBD1; J: TRBJ2-3; CDR3: CASSLQGAADTQYF; DNA: TGTGCCAGCAGTTTACAGGGGGCTGCAGATACGCAGTATTTT
V: TRBV18; size: few; D: TRBD2; J: TRBJ2-3; CDR3: CASSPPGLAGRTDTQYF; DNA: TGTGCCAGCTCACCACCGGGACTAGCGGGCCGCACAGATACGCAGTATTTT
V: TRBV6-5; size: many; D: -; J: TRBJ2-2; CDR3: CASSYSELAPAGELFF; DNA: TGTGCCAGCAGTTACTCAGAGCTAGCCCCCGCTGGGGAGCTGTTTTTT
V: TRBV6-2/TRBV6-3; size: many; D: TRBD1; J: TRBJ2-7; CDR3: CASSYARTGVSYEQYF; DNA: TGTGCCAGCAGTTACGCTAGGACAGGGGTCTCCTACGAGCAGTACTTC
V: TRBV13; size: few; D: -; J: TRBJ2-2; CDR3: CASSIPGLVDTGELFF; DNA: TGTGCCAGCAGCATTCCGGGACTCGTAGACACCGGGGAGCTGTTTTTT
V: TRBV5-1; size: -; D: TRBD2; J: TRBJ2-3; CDR3: CASSTGTSGSWTDTQYF; DNA: TGCGCCAGCAGCACGGGGACTAGCGGGAGTTGGACAGATACGCAGTATTTT
V: TRBV20-1; size: many; D: -; J: TRBJ2-4; CDR3: CSAIELVKNIQYF; DNA: TGCAGTGCTATAGAACTAGTCAAAAACATTCAGTACTTC
V: TRBV6-2/TRBV6-3; size: many; D: TRBD1; J: TRBJ1-5; CDR3: CASSLGTGSQPQHF; DNA: TGTGCCAGCAGCCTGGGGACAGGTAGTCAGCCCCAGCATTTT
V: TRBV12-3/TRBV12-4; size: many; D: -; J: TRBJ2-7; CDR3: CASSPAYEQYF; DNA: TGTGCCAGCAGCCCTGCCTACGAGCAGTACTTC
V: TRBV29-1; size: many; D: TRBD2; J: TRBJ2-7; CDR3: CSVGGGYEQYF; DNA: TGCAGCGTCGGGGGGGGCTACGAGCAGTACTTC
V: TRBV7-9; size: many; D: TRBD1; J: TRBJ1-1; CDR3: CASSLVGLQTGVFF; DNA: TGTGCCAGCAGCTTAGTGGGCCTCCAGACAGGGGTTTTCTTT
V: TRBV7-2; size: many; D: -; J: TRBJ1-2; CDR3: CASSLVEIYGYTF; DNA: TGTGCCAGCAGCTTAGTAGAGATCTATGGCTACACCTTC
V: TRBV5-1; size: -; D: TRBD1; J: TRBJ2-7; CDR3: CASSLDHTGGGSYEQYF; DNA: TGCGCCAGCAGCTTGGACCATACAGGGGGCGGGAGCTACGAGCAGTACTTC
V: TRBV10-2; size: many; D: -; J: TRBJ2-1; CDR3: CASRARAQFF; DNA: TGCGCCAGCAGAGCCCGGGCGCAGTTCTTC
V: TRBV7-6; size: many; D: -; J: TRBJ2-1; CDR3: CASSLGLGQFF; DNA: TGTGCCAGCAGCTTGGGATTGGGGCAGTTCTTC
V: TRBV5-5; size: many; D: -; J: TRBJ2-1; CDR3: CASSLDSAVWDEQFF; DNA: TGTGCCAGCAGCTTGGACTCGGCGGTGTGGGATGAGCAGTTCTTC
V: TRBV5-1; size: few; D: TRBD1; J: TRBJ1-2; CDR3: CASSIQGDGYTF; DNA: TGCGCCAGCAGCATACAGGGGGACGGCTACACCTTC
V: TRBV2; size: -; D: TRBD2; J: TRBJ2-3; CDR3: CASRLGTSRGDTQYF; DNA: TGTGCCAGCAGGCTCGGGACTAGCCGTGGAGATACGCAGTATTTT
V: TRBV6-2/TRBV6-3; size: -; D: -; J: TRBJ2-1; CDR3: CASSYGGAWFDEQFF; DNA: TGTGCCAGCAGTTACGGGGGGGCCTGGTTTGATGAGCAGTTCTTC
V: TRBV3-1; size: few; D: TRBD1; J: TRBJ2-7; CDR3: CASSQPRDRDYEQYF; DNA: TGTGCCAGCAGCCAACCCCGCGACAGGGACTACGAGCAGTACTTC
V: TRBV20-1; size: few; D: -; J: TRBJ2-5; CDR3: CSARDTRTETQYF; DNA: TGCAGTGCTAGAGATACCAGGACGGAGACCCAGTACTTC
V: TRBV12-3/TRBV12-4; size: many; D: TRBD1; J: TRBJ2-5; CDR3: CASSPGGETQYF; DNA: TGTGCCAGCTCCCCAGGGGGAGAGACCCAGTACTTC
V: TRBV7-2; size: many; D: -; J: TRBJ2-1; CDR3: CASSLKGGSYNEQFF; DNA: TGTGCCAGCAGCTTAAAGGGGGGATCCTACAATGAGCAGTTCTTC
V: TRBV5-1; size: -; D: -; J: TRBJ2-2; CDR3: CASSIRQAGAGELFF; DNA: TGCGCCAGCAGCATAAGACAGGCCGGGGCCGGGGAGCTGTTTTTT
V: TRBV7-9; size: few; D: -; J: TRBJ2-1; CDR3: CASSFSESSYNEQFF; DNA: TGTGCCAGCAGCTTTAGCGAGAGCTCCTACAATGAGCAGTTCTTC